The rows below give T cell receptor beta chains drawn from one sample of a study of cytomegalovirus exposure and HLA in healthy donors. Measured with immunoSEQ multiplex PCR; TCRdb has only the in-frame clones, and not every one. The data contain approximately 37,000 clones, around 70% of them singletons. The sample consisted of PBMCs. The receptors were sampled from a man aged 25-45 years in good health and CMV-seronegative. Each CDR3 is given with its conserved first and last residue.

j_call: TRBJ2-6; v_call: TRBV15; cdr3_aa: CATSRKRQGLSGANVLTF
j_call: TRBJ2-1; v_call: TRBV5-1; cdr3_aa: CASKRELSSYNEQFF
j_call: TRBJ1-2; v_call: TRBV18; cdr3_aa: CASSPFISVYGYTF
j_call: TRBJ1-2; v_call: TRBV5-4; cdr3_aa: CASRSIGQGVFTF
j_call: TRBJ2-2; v_call: TRBV13; cdr3_aa: CASSLVQGTNTGELFF
j_call: TRBJ1-5; v_call: TRBV21-1; cdr3_aa: CASSKYREDNQPQHF
j_call: TRBJ1-1; v_call: TRBV5-5; cdr3_aa: CASSSRGAEAFF
j_call: TRBJ2-1; v_call: TRBV4-1; cdr3_aa: CASSQDRSSYNEQFF
j_call: TRBJ2-7; v_call: TRBV6-1; cdr3_aa: CASISLAPYEQYF
j_call: TRBJ1-5; v_call: TRBV6-6; cdr3_aa: CASSPRTGDQPQHF